The 9 T cell receptor beta chains below come from one sample, sequenced in a study of metastatic and nonmetastatic thyroid tumors. No patient received treatment before thyroid surgery. MiXCR reprocessed the PCR reads for TCRdb. The sample has 25,000 to 40,000 clones; 17% are singletons. Sequenced sample: blood. The source of these receptors is a female donor with papillary thyroid cancer or a benign thyroid nodule (not recorded which). Some clones in this sample may be carry-over from other donors' samples.

This clone was seen only a few times. The chain uses TRBV28 and TRBJ2-7; D gene ambiguous. CDR1 and CDR2 (germline): MDHEN, SYDVKM. The CDR3 is 13 residues long. With 3 bases removed from V and 3 bases from J, the gap between germline ends came to 9 bases. CDR3 coding DNA: TGTGCCAGCAGTTTGGCGGATTACTACGAGCAGTACTTC. Its protein product is CASSLADYYEQYF.

This clone was observed a handful of times. J is TRBJ2-1 and V is TRBV28, with 7 bases fitting TRBD2. J was trimmed by 12 bases and V by 6 bases; bases with no gene match: 14. CDR3 length: 14 residues. Germline V gene lookup returns CDR1 MDHEN and CDR2 SYDVKM. The CDR3 DNA follows: TGTGCCAGCAGAAGTGGGAGGGCCGTCAATTGGCAGTTCTTC. Protein product: CASRSGRAVNWQFF.

This clone has at least ten counts. The chain uses TRBV12-3 or TRBV12-4 and TRBJ2-6; possible D gene TRBD1, 6 bases. CDR3 length: 15 residues. V lost 6 bases, J lost 1 base, and 10 bases lay in between. The CDR3 sequence: CASRNRVSGANVLTF. In nucleotides, the CDR3 is TGTGCCAGCAGGAACAGGGTGTCTGGGGCCAACGTCCTGACTTTC.

This clone has a count of ten or more. CDR3 DNA: TGTGCCATCAAATCGACTAGCGGGAGGGAAGAGACCCAGTACTTC. It codes for CAIKSTSGREETQYF. The V call is TRBV10-3, the J call TRBJ2-5, with 14 bases fitting TRBD2. V was clipped by 7 bases and J by 3 bases; unmatched bases: 4. The CDR3 covers 15 residues. The germline CDR1 and CDR2 sequences are ENHRY and SYGVKD.

This clone showed up many times. The chain recombines TRBV20-1 with TRBJ2-7, with TRBD2 as a possible D gene (5 bases). V was trimmed by 4 bases and J by 0 bases, leaving 13 bases between them. The CDR3 is 14 residues long. The germline gives CDR1 DFQATT, CDR2 SNEGSKA (reference sequence). CDR3 residues: CSATSGGPSYEQYF. Here the CDR3 DNA reads TGCAGTGCTACTAGTGGAGGACCCTCCTACGAGCAGTACTTC.

This clone was counted ten times or more. The chain recombines TRBV5-1 with TRBJ2-1; D gene uncertain. Per the germline V gene, CDR1 is SGHRS and CDR2 is YFSETQ. Trimming took 4 bases from V and 15 from J, leaving 17 bases between them. This CDR3 has 12 amino acids. The CDR3: CASSPEGSPWFF. The CDR3, as DNA: TGCGCCAGCAGCCCTGAAGGGTCCCCCTGGTTCTTC.

This clone was seen repeatedly, ten times or more. The V and J genes are TRBV4-2 and TRBJ1-1; D remains unclear. There are 15 residues in the CDR3. Germline lookup yields CDR1 LGHNA and CDR2 YNFKEQ. Trimming shortened V by 0 bases and J by 4 bases, and 12 bases separated the two germline ends. This CDR3 reads CASSQDPNRPTEAFF. The CDR3 region has the DNA TGTGCCAGCAGCCAAGATCCCAACCGACCCACTGAAGCTTTCTTT.

This clone was found a few times. This CDR3 is missing its conserved last phenylalanine or tryptophan, likely due to a read error. The V and J genes are TRBV6-5 and TRBJ1-6; D not certain. The CDR3 is 15 residues long. The V gene's germline CDR1 is MNHEY and CDR2 SVGAGI. Written as DNA, the CDR3 is TGTGCTAGCAGTTATGTGGGCAGATCTAATTCACCCCTCCACTCT. It yields the protein CASSYVGRSNSPLHS.

This clone is medium-sized (0.01 to 0.1%) by share. The chain has TRBV28 and TRBJ2-7; TRBD1 matches 7 bases. With V trimmed by 6 bases and J by 3 bases, 11 bases remained unmatched. Per germline, CDR1 MDHEN and CDR2 SYDVKM. The CDR3 contains 15 residues. The CDR3 spells CASRRNGQAYYEQYF. The DNA of the CDR3 is TGTGCCAGCAGGCGAAATGGACAGGCCTACTACGAGCAGTACTTC.